These 30 T cell receptor beta chains share one sample of origin, sequenced in a study of blood T cell repertoires in COVID-19. Using immunoSEQ multiplex PCR, the repertoire was profiled, and TCRdb retains in-frame clones only, with some absent. Of about 180,000 clones in the sample, 80% were seen once. The sequencing sample was made of PBMCs or T cells enriched from blood (not recorded which). These receptors were taken from a man aged 60-69 years who had been exposed to COVID-19.

The sample holds a few counts of this clone. The V call is TRBV30, the J call TRBJ1-2, with D hard to call. There are 15 residues in the CDR3. CDR1 is GTSNPN, CDR2 SVGIG, per germline (reference sequence). V dropped 5 bases and J dropped 0 bases, with 16 bases sitting between them. CDR3 DNA: TGTGCCTGGGTAGATACCGGGGATACTAACTATGGCTACACCTTC. It specifies CAWVDTGDTNYGYTF.

V usage is TRBV29-1 and J usage is TRBJ2-5; 7 nucleotides agree with TRBD1. Germline V gene data show CDR1 as SQVTM and CDR2 as ANQGSEA. After removal of 4 bases from V and 5 bases from J, the junction contained 10 bases not matched to a gene. The CDR3 length is 14 residues. This CDR3 reads CSVAVGGGWETQYF. For the CDR3, the DNA is TGCAGCGTTGCGGTAGGGGGCGGATGGGAGACCCAGTACTTC.

V and J are TRBV7-3 and TRBJ2-1; D gene unclear. The CDR3 runs 12 residues. From germline, CDR1 is SGHTA and CDR2 FQGTGA. V was trimmed by 5 bases and J by 9 bases, leaving 11 bases between them. The CDR3 DNA reads TGTGCCAGCAGCACCGACAAGACTGAGCAGTTCTTC. Translating it yields CASSTDKTEQFF. Full variable domain (rest looked up from reference TRBV7-3 and TRBJ2-1): GAGVSQTPSNKVTEKGKYVELRCDPISGHTALYWYRQSLGQGPEFLIYFQGTGAADDSGLPNDRFFAVRPEGSVSTLKIQRTERGDSAVYLCASSTDKTEQFFGPGTRLTVL.

In nucleotides, the CDR3 is TGTGCCAGCAGTTTATCTCCGGGGGGGGCGAGCACCGGGGAGCTGTTTTTT. Its protein is CASSLSPGGASTGELFF. This rearrangement joins TRBV27 to TRBJ2-2; 8 bases line up with TRBD2. V lost 0 bases to trimming and J lost 4 bases; unmatched junction nucleotides: 7. This CDR3 is 17 amino acids long. Per the germline V gene, CDR1 is MNHEY and CDR2 is SMNVEV (reference sequence).

V and J are TRBV6-5 and TRBJ2-1, with 11 positions matching TRBD1. The germline CDR1 and CDR2 sequences are MNHEY and SVGAGI. J lost 13 bases, V lost 4 bases, and 3 bases had no gene match. The CDR3 has 12 residues. CDR3 sequence: CASSSRTGGQFF. Written as DNA, the CDR3 is TGTGCCAGCAGTTCCCGGACAGGGGGCCAGTTCTTC.

V usage is TRBV27 and J usage is TRBJ1-1; 8 nucleotides agree with TRBD1. The CDR3 contains 12 residues. In germline, CDR1 is MNHEY, CDR2 SMNVEV (reference sequence). The V gene end was trimmed by 5 bases and the J gene end by 8 bases; junction bases not matched to a gene: 4. CDR3 loop: CASSVTGGEAFF. CDR3 DNA: TGTGCCAGCAGTGTCACAGGGGGGGAAGCTTTCTTT.

The rearrangement uses TRBV7-9 and TRBJ2-7; TRBD2 might be the D (6 bases). The germline V gene encodes CDR1 SEHNR and CDR2 FQNEAQ (reference sequence). The CDR3 runs to 15 residues. Trimming left V 5 bases short and J 0 bases short, with 14 bases between. In DNA, the CDR3 is TGTGCCAGCAGCCTCGGACGGGAGAGCTCCTACGAGCAGTACTTC. Amino acids: CASSLGRESSYEQYF.

The chain uses TRBV25-1 and TRBJ1-6, with TRBD1 as a possible D gene (5 bases). Germline-derived CDR1 and CDR2 are MGHDK and SYGVNS. V lost 1 base and J lost 7, with 11 bases in between. The CDR3 runs to 15 residues. CDR3 amino acids: CASSESTGSNSPLHF. The DNA for the CDR3 is TGTGCCAGCAGTGAATCCACAGGATCCAATTCACCCCTCCACTTT.

This sequence joins TRBV7-9 and TRBJ1-3, with a weak D call TRBD1 (6 bases). The V gene's germline CDR1 is SEHNR and CDR2 FQNEAQ (reference sequence). With 3 bases removed from V and 0 bases from J, the gap between germline ends came to 12 bases. The CDR3 consists of 16 residues. The CDR3 DNA reads TGTGCCAGCAGCTTTTGGGACACCACCTCTGGAAACACCATATATTTT. The encoded protein is CASSFWDTTSGNTIYF.

The genes are TRBV5-1 and TRBJ2-7; 8 bases are a match to TRBD2. The CDR3 has 14 amino acids. V shed 3 bases and J 3 bases; nucleotides not matched to a gene: 5. Germline-derived CDR1 and CDR2 are SGHRS and YFSETQ. The CDR3 loop reads CASSSSSGHYEQYF. DNA for the CDR3: TGCGCCAGCAGCTCTTCTAGCGGGCACTACGAGCAGTACTTC.

The rearrangement uses TRBV5-1 and TRBJ1-4, with 10 positions matching TRBD1. The J segment lost 6 bases and the V segment lost 2 bases, leaving 4 bases of the junction unmatched. The germline CDR1 and CDR2 sequences are SGHRS and YFSETQ. The CDR3 is 15 amino acids. CDR3 residues: CASSFTGTGDEKLFF. The DNA of the CDR3 is TGCGCCAGCAGCTTCACCGGGACAGGGGATGAAAAACTGTTTTTT.

The V and J genes are TRBV7-3 and TRBJ1-6, with D possibly TRBD1 on 5 matching bases. Germline V gene sequence: CDR1 SGHTA, CDR2 FQGTGA. The CDR3 runs to 18 residues. Trimming removed 5 bases at V and 3 bases at J, with 20 bases between. This CDR3 reads CASSPNPQGGHYNSPLHF. Written as DNA, the CDR3 is TGTGCCAGCAGCCCTAACCCCCAGGGAGGCCACTATAATTCACCCCTCCACTTT.

This chain links TRBV7-2 with TRBJ1-2; the D gene is possibly TRBD1 (5 bases). V dropped 1 base and J dropped 8 bases, with 17 bases sitting between them. Germline CDR1 is SGHTA and CDR2 is FQGNSA. CDR3 length equals 15 residues. The CDR3 bases are TGTGCCAGCAGCTTAGACGCCCAGGGTCCCGAGGGCTACACCTTC. It codes for CASSLDAQGPEGYTF.

The V and J genes are TRBV6-1 and TRBJ2-3, with D uncertain. This CDR3 spans 12 amino acids. Trimming removed 2 bases at V and 6 bases at J, with 6 bases between. Germline CDR1 is MNHNS and CDR2 is SASEGT. The CDR3 sequence: CASSESGDTQYF. CDR3 DNA sequence: TGTGCCAGCAGTGAAAGTGGCGATACGCAGTATTTT.

The chain couples TRBV7-9 to TRBJ2-1; 14 bases are shared with TRBD2. J was trimmed by 4 bases and V by 5 bases; bases with no gene match: 7. Germline V gene lookup returns CDR1 SEHNR and CDR2 FQNEAQ (reference sequence). The CDR3 runs 17 residues. CDR3 in amino acids: CASSQRLAGGPYNEQFF. The DNA of the CDR3 is TGTGCCAGCAGCCAGAGACTAGCGGGAGGGCCATACAATGAGCAGTTCTTC.

The chain has TRBV28 and TRBJ1-6; no clear D gene. In germline, CDR1 is MDHEN, CDR2 SYDVKM. V lost 5 bases and J 5 bases, leaving 4 bases between the germline ends. The CDR3 sequence is 12 residues long. The CDR3, as DNA: TGTGCCAGCAGTCCTGATAATTCACCCCTCCACTTT. This gives the protein CASSPDNSPLHF. Full variable domain (missing parts from reference TRBV28 and TRBJ1-6): DVKVTQSSRYLVKRTGEKVFLECVQDMDHENMFWYRQDPGLGLRLIYFSYDVKMKEKGDIPEGYSVSREKKERFSLILESASTNQTSMYLCASSPDNSPLHFGNGTRLTVT.

The rearrangement uses TRBV18 and TRBJ2-4; D gene unclear. The germline V and J ends were trimmed by 3 bases and 6 bases, with 12 bases remaining between them. This CDR3 spans 14 amino acids. Germline V gene sequence: CDR1 KGHSH, CDR2 LQKENI. The CDR3 reads CASSPRESGNIQYF. Here the CDR3 DNA reads TGTGCCAGCTCACCGCGAGAATCTGGAAACATTCAGTACTTC.

The rearrangement joins TRBV24-1 to TRBJ1-2; D unclear. Germline-derived CDR1 and CDR2 are KGHDR and SFDVKD. Trimming left V 5 bases short and J 5 bases short, with 11 bases between. The CDR3 consists of 13 residues. The CDR3, as DNA: TGTGCCACCAGTGCGCAGGAGGATTATGGCTACACCTTC. Residues: CATSAQEDYGYTF.

This chain uses TRBV19 with TRBJ1-1; D not resolved. The V and J ends lost 5 bases and 6 bases respectively, with 13 bases between them. The length of the CDR3 is 13 residues. Looked up from germline, CDR1 is LNHDA and CDR2 is SQIVND (reference sequence). CDR3 loop: CASSSPPRPEAFF. In DNA form, the CDR3 reads TGTGCCAGTAGTTCACCCCCTAGACCTGAAGCTTTCTTT.

The V gene is TRBV2, the J gene TRBJ1-1, with D maybe TRBD1 (5 bases). V lost 7 bases and J lost 0, with 12 bases in between. CDR3 length: 14 residues. In germline, CDR1 is SNHLY, CDR2 FYNNEI. CDR3: CASMTGQVNTEAFF. For the CDR3, the DNA is TGTGCCAGCATGACCGGACAAGTGAACACTGAAGCTTTCTTT.

The chain recombines TRBV19 with TRBJ1-5; D is perhaps TRBD1 (5 bases). This CDR3 comprises 13 residues. Between the trimmed V and J ends, which lost 5 bases and 9 bases, there was a span of 14 bases. In germline, CDR1 is LNHDA, CDR2 SQIVND (reference sequence). CDR3 loop: CASSPGLGRPQHF. The DNA of the CDR3 is TGTGCCAGTAGTCCAGGGCTTGGTAGGCCCCAGCATTTT.

This rearrangement joins TRBV5-1 to TRBJ1-1; D is uncertain. This CDR3 has 16 residues. Germline V lookup: CDR1 SGHRS, CDR2 YFSETQ. V was shortened by 0 bases and J by 6 bases, with 18 bases between the two germline ends. The CDR3 sequence: CASSLDGSPTRAEAFF. CDR3 nucleotides: TGCGCCAGCAGCTTGGATGGGAGCCCTACTAGGGCTGAAGCTTTCTTT.

The chain recombines TRBV6-1 with TRBJ2-7; D is perhaps TRBD2 (6 bases). CDR1 and CDR2 from the germline V gene are MNHNS and SASEGT. V dropped 6 bases and J dropped 0 bases, with 12 bases sitting between them. This CDR3 comprises 14 residues. CDR3 DNA: TGTGCCAGCAGAAGGGGACTCGACTCCTACGAGCAGTACTTC. Its translation: CASRRGLDSYEQYF.

The rearrangement joins TRBV7-2 to TRBJ2-5; 11 bases map to TRBD2. The CDR3 extends over 19 amino acids. CDR1 and CDR2 from the germline V gene are SGHTA and FQGNSA. The junction had 17 bases not matched to a gene; V was cut back by 6 bases and J by 2 bases. The DNA for the CDR3 is TGTGCCAGCAGGTCCGGGGTAGCGGGAGGGCCGATCCCTCAAGAGACCCAGTACTTC. Translation: CASRSGVAGGPIPQETQYF.

This chain joins TRBV6-5 and TRBJ1-1, with a weak D call TRBD1 (6 bases). With 2 bases removed from V and 1 base from J, the gap between germline ends came to 11 bases. Germline V lookup: CDR1 MNHEY, CDR2 SVGAGI. The CDR3 consists of 15 residues. CDR3 loop: CASSYPADRNTEAFF. CDR3 in DNA: TGTGCCAGCAGTTACCCTGCGGACAGGAACACTGAAGCTTTCTTT.

The chain is built from TRBV6-5 and TRBJ2-7; 11 bases fit TRBD2. Germline loops: CDR1 MNHEY, CDR2 SVGAGI. The CDR3 extends over 15 amino acids. V lost 9 bases to trimming and J lost 4 bases; unmatched junction nucleotides: 11. The CDR3 protein is CASIGGGLADYEQYF. CDR3 DNA sequence: TGTGCCAGTATAGGCGGGGGACTAGCGGATTACGAGCAGTACTTC.

This clone was observed a handful of times. The V and J genes are TRBV6-6 and TRBJ1-2, with 8 bases that match TRBD1. This CDR3 has 13 amino acids. V trimming: 7 bases; J trimming: 8 bases; junction bases outside the gene matches: 9. Germline V gene sequence: CDR1 MNHNY, CDR2 SVGAGI (reference sequence). CDR3 nucleotides: TGTGCCAGCACGGACAGGGAAGGAGGAGGCTACACCTTC. Translated: CASTDREGGGYTF.

V and J are TRBV5-1 and TRBJ2-6; possibly TRBD1 for D (6 bases). Germline CDR1 and CDR2: SGHRS and YFSETQ. Trimming shortened V by 2 bases and J by 0 bases, and 9 bases separated the two germline ends. The CDR3 is 16 residues long. The CDR3, as DNA: TGCGCCAGCAGCTTACCAGGGGTCTCTGGGGCCAACGTCCTGACTTTC. Translation: CASSLPGVSGANVLTF.

This clone has only one observation. The chain links TRBV7-3 to TRBJ1-1; 9 bases match TRBD1. Trimming removed 5 bases from V and 4 bases from J; junction bases left unmatched: 14. This CDR3 has 17 residues. Germline CDR1 reads SGHTA; CDR2 reads FQGTGA. As DNA, the CDR3 is TGTGCCAGCAGCCCAAAGAAGGGACAGGGTATCAGCACTGAAGCTTTCTTT. Translated, it gives CASSPKKGQGISTEAFF.

The CDR3 region is CASTGTSSDTQYF. The CDR3 DNA reads TGTGCCAGCACCGGGACTAGCTCAGATACGCAGTATTTT. The rearrangement links TRBV28 to TRBJ2-3, with TRBD2 matching over 9 bases. Losses at the gene ends were 7 bases for V and 4 bases for J; bases not matched to a gene: 3. Germline assignment: CDR1 MDHEN and CDR2 SYDVKM. CDR3 size: 13 residues.